This T cell receptor (beta chain) was profiled in a study of T cell responses to AZD1222 COVID-19 vaccine. Study conclusions and caveats: Baseline seropositivity occurred in only a handful of AZD1222 recipients. Spike-wide vaccine-associated CD4 TCRs dominated at 160-218 and 743-854. In a largely white British group with more females than males, clonal diversity was possibly underestimated.

A note on this clone: Its antigen is unidentified.

Using immunoSEQ multiplex PCR, the repertoire was profiled, and TCRdb retains in-frame clones only, with some absent. The sample carries roughly 120,000 clones, 85% to 90% recorded once. Samples with a second dose at about 4 or about 12 weeks were pooled together. Material: peripheral blood, obtained 28 days after the second AZD1222 dose. This sequence originates from an adult who received the AZD1222 COVID-19 vaccine.

The CDR3 DNA reads as TGTGCCACCAGTGACCCTAGCGGGAGCTTGTACGAGCAGTACTTC. Residues: CATSDPSGSLYEQYF. The rearrangement joins TRBV24-1 to TRBJ2-7; 10 bases are shared with TRBD2. The CDR3 runs to 15 residues. The junction had 6 bases not matched to a gene; V was cut back by 4 bases and J by 4 bases. From germline, CDR1 is KGHDR and CDR2 SFDVKD.